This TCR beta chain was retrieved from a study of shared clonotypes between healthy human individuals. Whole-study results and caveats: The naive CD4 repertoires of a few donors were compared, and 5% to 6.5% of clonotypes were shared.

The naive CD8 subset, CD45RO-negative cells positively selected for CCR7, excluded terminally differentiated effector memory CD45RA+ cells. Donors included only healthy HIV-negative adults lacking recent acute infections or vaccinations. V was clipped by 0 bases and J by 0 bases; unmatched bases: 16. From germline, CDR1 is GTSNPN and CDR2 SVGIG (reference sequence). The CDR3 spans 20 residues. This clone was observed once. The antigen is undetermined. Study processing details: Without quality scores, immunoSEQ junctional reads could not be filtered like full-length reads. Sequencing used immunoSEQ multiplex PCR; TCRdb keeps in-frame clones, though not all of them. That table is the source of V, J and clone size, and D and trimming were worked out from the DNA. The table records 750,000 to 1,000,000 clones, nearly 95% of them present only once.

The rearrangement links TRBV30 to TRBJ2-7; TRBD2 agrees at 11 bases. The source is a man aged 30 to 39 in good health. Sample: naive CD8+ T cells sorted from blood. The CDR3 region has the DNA TGTGCCTGGAGTGTCTCACTTGAGAGACTAGCGGGATTTTTCTCCTACGAGCAGTACTTC. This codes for CAWSVSLERLAGFFSYEQYF.